This TCR beta chain was captured by sequencing in a study of blood T cell repertoires in COVID-19. Measured with immunoSEQ multiplex PCR; TCRdb has only the in-frame clones, and not every one. The sample lists around 240,000 clones; more than 80% were seen once. V gave up 0 bases and J gave up 6 bases, with 12 bases separating them. This CDR3 contains 15 residues. The germline V gene encodes CDR1 LNHDA and CDR2 SQIVND (reference sequence). Sample: PBMCs or T cells enriched from blood (not recorded which). The rearrangement links TRBV19 to TRBJ2-1; D is ambiguous. This receptor was identified in a man aged 45-60 years who had been exposed to COVID-19. CDR3 sequence: CASSIDIRSANEQFF. CDR3 nucleotides: TGTGCCAGTAGTATAGATATCCGGAGTGCCAATGAGCAGTTCTTC.